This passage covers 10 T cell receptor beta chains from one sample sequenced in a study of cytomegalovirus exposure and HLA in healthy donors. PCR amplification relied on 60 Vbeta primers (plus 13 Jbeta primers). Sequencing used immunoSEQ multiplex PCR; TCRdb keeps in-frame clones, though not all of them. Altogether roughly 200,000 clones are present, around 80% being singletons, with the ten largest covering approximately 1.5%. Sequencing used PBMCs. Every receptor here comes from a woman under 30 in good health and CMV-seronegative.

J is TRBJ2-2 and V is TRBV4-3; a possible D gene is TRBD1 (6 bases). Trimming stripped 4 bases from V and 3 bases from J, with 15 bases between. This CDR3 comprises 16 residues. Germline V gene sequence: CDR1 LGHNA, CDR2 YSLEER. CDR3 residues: CASSPLTRGDTGELFF. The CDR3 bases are TGCGCCAGCAGCCCCCTAACCAGGGGCGACACCGGGGAGCTGTTTTTT.

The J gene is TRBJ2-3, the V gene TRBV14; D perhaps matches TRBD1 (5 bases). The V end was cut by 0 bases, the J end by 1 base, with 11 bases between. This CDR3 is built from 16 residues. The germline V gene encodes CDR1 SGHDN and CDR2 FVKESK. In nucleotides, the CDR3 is TGTGCCAGCAGCCAAGAAGCAGGGATAGGCACAGATACGCAGTATTTT. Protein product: CASSQEAGIGTDTQYF.

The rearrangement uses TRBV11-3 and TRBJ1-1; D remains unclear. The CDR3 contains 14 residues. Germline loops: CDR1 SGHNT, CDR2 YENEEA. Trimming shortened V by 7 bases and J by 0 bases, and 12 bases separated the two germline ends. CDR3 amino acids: CASTPNSLNTEAFF. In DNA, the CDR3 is TGTGCCAGCACCCCAAACAGTTTGAACACTGAAGCTTTCTTT.

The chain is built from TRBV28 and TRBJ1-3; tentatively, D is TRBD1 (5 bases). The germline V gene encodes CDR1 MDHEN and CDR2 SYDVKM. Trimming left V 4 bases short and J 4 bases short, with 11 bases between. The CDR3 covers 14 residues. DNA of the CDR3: TGTGCCAGCAGTTGGACATCCTCCGGAAACACCATATATTTT. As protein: CASSWTSSGNTIYF.

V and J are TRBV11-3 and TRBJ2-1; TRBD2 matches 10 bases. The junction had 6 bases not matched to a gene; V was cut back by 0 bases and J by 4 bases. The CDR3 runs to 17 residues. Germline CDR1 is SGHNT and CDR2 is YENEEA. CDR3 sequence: CASSLDEREGRYNEQFF. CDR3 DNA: TGTGCCAGCAGCTTAGATGAGCGGGAGGGCCGGTACAATGAGCAGTTCTTC.

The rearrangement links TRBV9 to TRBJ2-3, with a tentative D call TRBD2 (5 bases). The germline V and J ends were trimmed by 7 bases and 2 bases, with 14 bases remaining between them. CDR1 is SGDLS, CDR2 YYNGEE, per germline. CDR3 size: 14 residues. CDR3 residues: CASQTGRYTDTQYF. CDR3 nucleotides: TGTGCCAGCCAGACGGGGAGATACACAGATACGCAGTATTTT.

The CDR3 coding sequence is TGTGCCAGTAGTACCCAGACAGGGGGCAATCAGCCCCAGCATTTT. Residues: CASSTQTGGNQPQHF. The rearrangement links TRBV19 to TRBJ1-5; 8 positions match TRBD1. Germline CDR1 LNHDA, CDR2 SQIVND (reference sequence). V was pared by 4 bases and J by 2 bases, with 4 bases of the junction left unmatched. This CDR3 spans 15 amino acids.

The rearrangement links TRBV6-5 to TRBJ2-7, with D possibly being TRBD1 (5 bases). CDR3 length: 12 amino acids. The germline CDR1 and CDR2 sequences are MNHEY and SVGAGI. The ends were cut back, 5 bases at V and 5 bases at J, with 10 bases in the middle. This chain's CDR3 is CASSPDIHEQYV. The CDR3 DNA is TGTGCCAGCAGTCCGGACATCCACGAGCAGTACGTC.

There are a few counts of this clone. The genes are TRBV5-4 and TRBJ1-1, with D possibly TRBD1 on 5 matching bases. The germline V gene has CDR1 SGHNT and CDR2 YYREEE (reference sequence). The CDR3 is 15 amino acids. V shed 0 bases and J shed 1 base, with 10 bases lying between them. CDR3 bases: TGTGCCAGCAGCTTGGACATTGGACAGAACACTGAAGCTTTCTTT. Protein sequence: CASSLDIGQNTEAFF.

In DNA, the CDR3 is TGCAGTGCTAGGGACAGAGATACGCAGTATTTT. Translated, it gives CSARDRDTQYF. V is TRBV20-1 and J is TRBJ2-3; perhaps TRBD1 as D (6 bases). The V end lost 3 bases, the J end lost 5 bases, and 6 bases lay between the germline ends. The CDR3 is 11 residues long. The germline V gene has CDR1 DFQATT and CDR2 SNEGSKA (reference sequence).